This passage covers 4 T cell receptor beta chains from one sample sequenced in a study of post-analysis software for immune sequencing data. The study's findings and limits: The study found TRBV5-6, TRBV5-1 and TRBV20-1 among a handful of TRBV segments more frequent in patients than controls.

Their antigens are not known. Prepared TCR beta cDNA libraries contained unique molecular identifiers. Each CDR3 protein gets one entry after TCRdb re-called the PCR reads with MiXCR. The repertoire holds hundreds of thousands of distinct CDR3 sequences, around 27% seen once, with under 0.7% in the top ten. The sequenced material came from blood. The source is a girl aged 10 to 17 with multiple sclerosis.

In the case of this clonotype: The junction shows a germline mismatch at one end, possibly a read error. The chain combines TRBV6-6 with TRBJ2-7; possible D gene TRBD2, 6 bases. The CDR3 has 14 residues. Germline lookup yields CDR1 MNHNY and CDR2 SVGAGI (reference sequence). The DNA for the CDR3 is TGTGCCGGCAGTTACGGCGGAGGGCGATACGAGCAGTACTTC. Its translation is CAGSYGGGRYEQYF.

In this sample, this clonotype turned up a few times. The chain links TRBV3-1 to TRBJ2-5; D assignment may be TRBD1 or TRBD2 (5 bases each). The CDR3 totals 16 residues. The ends were cut back, 2 bases at V and 1 base at J, with 14 bases in the middle. In germline, CDR1 is LGHDT, CDR2 YNNKEL (reference sequence). CDR3 amino acids: CASSQTGRGSQETQYF. The DNA of the CDR3 is TGTGCCAGCAGCCAAACGGGACGGGGAAGCCAAGAGACCCAGTACTTC.

The chain uses TRBV20-1 and TRBJ2-1, with 13 bases aligning to TRBD2. V lost 1 base, J lost 7 bases, and 7 bases stayed unmatched. CDR3 length: 16 residues. The germline CDR1 and CDR2 sequences are DFQATT and SNEGSKA (reference sequence). As DNA, the CDR3 is TGCAGTGCTAGAGCGACTAGCGGGAGGTCTAGGAATGAGCAGTTCTTC. Protein sequence: CSARATSGRSRNEQFF.

The table lists this clonotype with a count of one. V usage is TRBV27 and J usage is TRBJ2-7; D is perhaps TRBD2 (6 bases). The CDR3 has 13 residues. The germline V gene encodes CDR1 MNHEY and CDR2 SMNVEV (reference sequence). With 3 bases removed from V and 2 bases from J, the gap between germline ends came to 8 bases. The CDR3 reads CASSFASAYEQYF. The CDR3 DNA reads TGTGCCAGCAGTTTCGCTAGCGCCTACGAGCAGTACTTC.